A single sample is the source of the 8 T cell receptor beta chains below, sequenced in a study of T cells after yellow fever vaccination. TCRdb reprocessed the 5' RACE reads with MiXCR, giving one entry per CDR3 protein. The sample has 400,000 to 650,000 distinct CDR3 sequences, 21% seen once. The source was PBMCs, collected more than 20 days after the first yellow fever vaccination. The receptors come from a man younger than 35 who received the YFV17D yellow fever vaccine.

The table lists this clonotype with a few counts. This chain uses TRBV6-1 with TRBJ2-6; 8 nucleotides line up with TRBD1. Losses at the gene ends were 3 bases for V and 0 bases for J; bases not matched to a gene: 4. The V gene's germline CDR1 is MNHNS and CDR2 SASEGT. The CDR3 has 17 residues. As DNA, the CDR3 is TGTGCCAGCAGTGATGGACAGGGCCCCTCTGGGGCCAACGTCCTGACTTTC. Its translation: CASSDGQGPSGANVLTF.

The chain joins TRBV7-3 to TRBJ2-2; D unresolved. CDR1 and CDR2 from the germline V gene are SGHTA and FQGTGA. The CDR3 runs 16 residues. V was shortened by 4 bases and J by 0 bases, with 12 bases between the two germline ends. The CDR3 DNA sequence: TGTGCCAGCAGCTACAACACAGCCTCGAACACCGGGGAGCTGTTTTTT. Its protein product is CASSYNTASNTGELFF.

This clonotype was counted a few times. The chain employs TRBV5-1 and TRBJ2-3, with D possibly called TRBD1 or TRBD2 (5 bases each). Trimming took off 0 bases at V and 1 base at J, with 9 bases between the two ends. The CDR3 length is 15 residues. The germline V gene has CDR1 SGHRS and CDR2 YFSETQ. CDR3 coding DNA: TGCGCCAGCAGCTTGGGAGGGGTCGGCACAGATACGCAGTATTTT. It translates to CASSLGGVGTDTQYF. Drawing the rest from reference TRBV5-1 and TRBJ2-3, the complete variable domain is KAGVTQTPRYLIKTRGQQVTLSCSPISGHRSVSWYQQTPGQGLQFLFEYFSETQRNKGNFPGRFSGRQFSNSRSEMNVSTLELGDSALYLCASSLGGVGTDTQYFGPGTRLTVL.

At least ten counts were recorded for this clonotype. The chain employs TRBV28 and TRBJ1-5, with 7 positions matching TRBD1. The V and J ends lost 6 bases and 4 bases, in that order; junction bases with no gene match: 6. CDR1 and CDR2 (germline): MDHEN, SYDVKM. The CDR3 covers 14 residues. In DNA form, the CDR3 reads TGTGCCAGCAGGGGGGACAGAGGGAATCAGCCCCAGCATTTT. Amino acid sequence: CASRGDRGNQPQHF.

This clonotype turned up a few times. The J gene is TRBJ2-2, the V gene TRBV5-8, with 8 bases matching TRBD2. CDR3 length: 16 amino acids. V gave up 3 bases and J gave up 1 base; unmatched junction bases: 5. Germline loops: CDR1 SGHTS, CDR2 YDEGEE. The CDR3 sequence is CASSSGGAWNTGELFF. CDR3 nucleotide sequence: TGTGCCAGCAGCTCGGGGGGGGCCTGGAACACCGGGGAGCTGTTTTTT.

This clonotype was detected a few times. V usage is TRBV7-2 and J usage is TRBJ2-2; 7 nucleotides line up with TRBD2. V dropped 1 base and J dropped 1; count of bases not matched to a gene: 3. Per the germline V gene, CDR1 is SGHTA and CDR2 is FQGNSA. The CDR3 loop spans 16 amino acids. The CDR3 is CASSLVGGMNTGELFF. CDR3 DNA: TGTGCCAGCAGCTTAGTGGGGGGGATGAACACCGGGGAGCTGTTTTTT.

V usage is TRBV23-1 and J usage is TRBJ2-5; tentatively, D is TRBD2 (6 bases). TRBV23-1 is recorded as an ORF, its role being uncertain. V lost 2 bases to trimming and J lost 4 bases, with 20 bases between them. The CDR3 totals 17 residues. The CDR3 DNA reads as TGCGCCAGCAGTCAACCATCGGGGGATGGGGGTGGAGAGACCCAGTACTTC. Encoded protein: CASSQPSGDGGGETQYF.

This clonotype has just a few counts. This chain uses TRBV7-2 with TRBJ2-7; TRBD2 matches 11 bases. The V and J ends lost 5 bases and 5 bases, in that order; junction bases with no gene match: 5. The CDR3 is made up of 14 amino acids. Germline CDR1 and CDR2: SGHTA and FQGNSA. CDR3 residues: CASSKTSGGHEQYF. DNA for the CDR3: TGTGCCAGCAGCAAAACTAGCGGGGGCCACGAGCAGTACTTC.